One T cell receptor beta chain is described in this entry. Its antigen is unknown. With 60 Vbeta and 13 Jbeta primers, the PCR was carried out. Some clones are missing from TCRdb's copy, which holds only in-frame ones; the method was immunoSEQ multiplex PCR. The table has 180,000 or so clones, 75% seen once. These data come from a study of cytomegalovirus exposure and HLA in healthy donors. Study findings and constraints: The productive fraction for most TCR beta V segments was about 87% or about 30% in an earlier analysis. Judged likely to be a sequencing artifact was a cluster of highly shared sequence variants. There were 164 TCR beta chains listed as cytomegalovirus-associated.

This CDR3 has 14 residues. V was clipped by 5 bases and J by 12 bases; unmatched bases: 13. The germline V gene encodes CDR1 SGHVS and CDR2 FQNEAQ. Sequences were obtained from PBMCs. This sequence originates from a woman aged 40-49 years in good health and CMV-seropositive. V usage is TRBV7-8 and J usage is TRBJ2-5, with TRBD2 identical over 9 bases. The CDR3 region is CASSDSGLAVRKYF. CDR3 coding DNA: TGTGCCAGCAGCGACTCGGGACTAGCCGTGAGGAAGTACTTC.